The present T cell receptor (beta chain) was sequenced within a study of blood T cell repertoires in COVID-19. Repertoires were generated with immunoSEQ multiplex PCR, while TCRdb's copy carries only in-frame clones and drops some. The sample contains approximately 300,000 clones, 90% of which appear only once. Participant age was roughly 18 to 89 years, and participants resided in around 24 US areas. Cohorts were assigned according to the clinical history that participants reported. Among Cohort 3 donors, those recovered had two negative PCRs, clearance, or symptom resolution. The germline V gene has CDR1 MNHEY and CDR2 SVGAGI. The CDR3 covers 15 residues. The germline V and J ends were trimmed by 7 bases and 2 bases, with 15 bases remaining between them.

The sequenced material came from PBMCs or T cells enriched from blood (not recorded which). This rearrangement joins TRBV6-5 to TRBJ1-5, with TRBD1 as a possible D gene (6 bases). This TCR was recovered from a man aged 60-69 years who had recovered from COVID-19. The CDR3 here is CASNNGGAGNQPQHF. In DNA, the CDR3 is TGTGCCAGCAACAACGGGGGGGCCGGCAATCAGCCCCAGCATTTT.